This TCR beta chain was obtained from a study of shared clonotypes between healthy human individuals. Deep was the level at which the assay was run. The repertoire was sequenced with immunoSEQ multiplex PCR; TCRdb's copy has only in-frame clones and lacks some. The profile shows about 480,000 clones, roughly 85% of them singletons. Genomic DNA of unsorted samples came from around 84 million PBMCs. Material for sequencing was PBMCs. This receptor was obtained from a woman aged 40-49 years in good health. Some clones in this sample may be carry-over from other donors' samples.

CDR3 bases: TGTGCCACCAGCAGGAGACTAGCGGAAGATACGCAGTATTTT. It translates to CATSRRLAEDTQYF. The chain links TRBV15 to TRBJ2-3; 9 nucleotides align to TRBD2. V dropped 3 bases and J dropped 5; count of bases not matched to a gene: 3. CDR3 length: 14 residues. Germline CDR1 reads LNHNV; CDR2 reads YYDKDF (reference sequence).